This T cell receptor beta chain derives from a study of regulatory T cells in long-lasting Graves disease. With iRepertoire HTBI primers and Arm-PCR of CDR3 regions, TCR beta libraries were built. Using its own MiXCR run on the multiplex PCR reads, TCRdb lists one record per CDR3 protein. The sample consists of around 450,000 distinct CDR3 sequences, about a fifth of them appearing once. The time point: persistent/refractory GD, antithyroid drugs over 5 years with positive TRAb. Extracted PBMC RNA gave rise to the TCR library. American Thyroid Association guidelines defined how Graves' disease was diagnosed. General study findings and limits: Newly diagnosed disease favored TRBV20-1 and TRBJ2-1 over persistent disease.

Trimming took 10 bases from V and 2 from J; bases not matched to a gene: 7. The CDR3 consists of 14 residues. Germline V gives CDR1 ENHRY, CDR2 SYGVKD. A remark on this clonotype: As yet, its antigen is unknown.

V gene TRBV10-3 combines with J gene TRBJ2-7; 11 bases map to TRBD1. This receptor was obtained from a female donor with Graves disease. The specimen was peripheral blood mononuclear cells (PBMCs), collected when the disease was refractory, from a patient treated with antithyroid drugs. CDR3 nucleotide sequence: TGTGCCACCAAGGGACAGGGGGACGCCTACGAGCAGTACTTC. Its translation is CATKGQGDAYEQYF.